The entry below describes one T cell receptor (beta chain). Original processing methods: Amplifying reference gene primers gave estimates of nucleated cell counts. The repertoire was sequenced with immunoSEQ multiplex PCR; TCRdb's copy has only in-frame clones and lacks some. That table supplies the V and J calls and clone size; D and trimming were determined from the DNA. Of approximately 80,000 clones in the sample, roughly four fifths were seen once. The data were taken from a study of blood T cell repertoires in COVID-19. This TCR was sampled from a man aged 60 to 75 with acute or convalescent COVID-19. The sample consisted of peripheral blood.

The CDR3 spells CASSQEVSGQPQHF. DNA of the CDR3: TGTGCCAGCAGCCAAGAAGTTTCGGGGCAGCCCCAGCATTTT. V usage is TRBV3-1 (or the pseudogene TRBV3-2) and J usage is TRBJ1-5; D is undetermined. Trimming cost V 0 bases and J 7 bases, with 10 bases left between them. Germline V CDR1 and CDR2: LGHDT, YNNKEL (reference sequence). The CDR3 runs to 14 residues.